The clone carrying this T cell receptor (beta chain) was recorded a few times. Its antigen is still unknown. T cell subsets were isolated with antibody-coated magnetic beads. The data originate from a study of relationships among human T cell subsets. Findings and caveats of the study: No significant subset differences appeared in V, D, J use, CDR3 length or N-additions. Over 55% of CD8+ cytotoxic sequences came from clones with over 100 reads.

Semiquantitative ARM-PCR amplified T cell receptor alpha and beta CDR3 regions from mRNA. Tagged nested gene-specific primers were used first, then communal superprimers amplified exponentially. MiXCR was run by TCRdb on the multiplex PCR reads, yielding one entry per CDR3 protein. Of some 16,000 distinct CDR3 sequences in the sample, about three fifths were seen once. Sequences were obtained from total T cells sorted from blood. The TCR comes from a man between 40 and 49 years old in good health.

DNA for the CDR3: TGCGCCAGCAGCCAATCCTTGGTGGACTACGAGCAGTACTTC. It encodes CASSQSLVDYEQYF. This chain uses TRBV4-1 with TRBJ2-7; D not resolved. Germline V gene data show CDR1 as MGHRA and CDR2 as YSYEKL. The CDR3 spans 14 residues. V lost 2 bases and J 3 bases, leaving 11 bases between the germline ends.